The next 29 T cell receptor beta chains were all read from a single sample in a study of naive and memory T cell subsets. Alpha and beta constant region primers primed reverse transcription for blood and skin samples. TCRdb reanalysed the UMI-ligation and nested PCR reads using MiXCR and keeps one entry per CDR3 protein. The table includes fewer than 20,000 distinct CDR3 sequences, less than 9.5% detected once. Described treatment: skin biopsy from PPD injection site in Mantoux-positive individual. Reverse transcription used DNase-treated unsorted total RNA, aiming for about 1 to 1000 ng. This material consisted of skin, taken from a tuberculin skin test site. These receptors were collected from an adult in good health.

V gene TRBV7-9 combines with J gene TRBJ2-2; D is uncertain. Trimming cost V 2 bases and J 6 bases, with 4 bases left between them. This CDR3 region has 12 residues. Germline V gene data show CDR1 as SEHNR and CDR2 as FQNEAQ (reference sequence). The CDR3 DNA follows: TGTGCCAGCAGCTTAAGCCCCGGGGAGCTGTTTTTT. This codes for CASSLSPGELFF. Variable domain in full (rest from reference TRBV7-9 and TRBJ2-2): DTGVSQNPRHKITKRGQNVTFRCDPISEHNRLYWYRQTLGQGPEFLTYFQNEAQLEKSRLLSDRFSAERPKGSFSTLEIQRTEQGDSAMYLCASSLSPGELFFGEGSRLTVL.

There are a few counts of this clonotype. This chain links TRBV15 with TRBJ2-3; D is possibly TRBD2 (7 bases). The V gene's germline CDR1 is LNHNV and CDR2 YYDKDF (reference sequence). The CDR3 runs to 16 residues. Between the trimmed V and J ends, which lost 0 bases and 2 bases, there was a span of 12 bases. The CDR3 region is CATSREKGGITDTQYF. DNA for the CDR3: TGTGCCACCAGCAGAGAGAAGGGGGGGATCACAGATACGCAGTATTTT.

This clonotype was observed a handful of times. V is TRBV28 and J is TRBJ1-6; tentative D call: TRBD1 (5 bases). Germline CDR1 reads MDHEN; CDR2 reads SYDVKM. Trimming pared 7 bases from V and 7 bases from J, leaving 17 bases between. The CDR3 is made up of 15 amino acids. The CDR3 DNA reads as TGTGCCAGCACCCCGGGGGGGGGAATGAATTCACCCCTCCACTTT. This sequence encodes CASTPGGGMNSPLHF.

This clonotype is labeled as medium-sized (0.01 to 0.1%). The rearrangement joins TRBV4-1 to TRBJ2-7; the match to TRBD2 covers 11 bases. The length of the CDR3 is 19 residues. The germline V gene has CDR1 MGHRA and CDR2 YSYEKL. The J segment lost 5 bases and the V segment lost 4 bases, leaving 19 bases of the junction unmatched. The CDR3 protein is CASSPRGDSIAGGPDEQYF. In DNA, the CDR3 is TGCGCCAGCAGCCCAAGGGGGGACAGCATAGCGGGAGGGCCCGACGAGCAGTACTTC.

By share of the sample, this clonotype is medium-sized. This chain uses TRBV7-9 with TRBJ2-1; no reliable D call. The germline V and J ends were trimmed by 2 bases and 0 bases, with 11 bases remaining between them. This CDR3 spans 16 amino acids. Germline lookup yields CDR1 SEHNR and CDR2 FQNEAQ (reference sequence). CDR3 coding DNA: TGTGCCAGCAGCTTAAATCGCCAGCTCTCCTACAATGAGCAGTTCTTC. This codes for CASSLNRQLSYNEQFF. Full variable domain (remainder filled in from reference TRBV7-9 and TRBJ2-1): DTGVSQNPRHKITKRGQNVTFRCDPISEHNRLYWYRQTLGQGPEFLTYFQNEAQLEKSRLLSDRFSAERPKGSFSTLEIQRTEQGDSAMYLCASSLNRQLSYNEQFFGPGTRLTVL.

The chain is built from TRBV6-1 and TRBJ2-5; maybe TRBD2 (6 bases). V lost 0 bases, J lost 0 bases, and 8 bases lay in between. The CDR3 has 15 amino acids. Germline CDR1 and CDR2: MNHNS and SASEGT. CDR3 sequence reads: CASSEAAGNQETQYF. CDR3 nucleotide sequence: TGTGCCAGCAGTGAAGCGGCGGGGAACCAAGAGACCCAGTACTTC.

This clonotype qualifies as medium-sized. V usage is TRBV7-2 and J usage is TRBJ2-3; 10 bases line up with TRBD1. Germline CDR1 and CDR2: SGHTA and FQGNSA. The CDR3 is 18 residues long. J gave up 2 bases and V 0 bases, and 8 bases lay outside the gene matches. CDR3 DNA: TGTGCCAGCAGCTTAGCGCTGGGGACAGGGGAGGTCACAGATACGCAGTATTTT. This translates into CASSLALGTGEVTDTQYF. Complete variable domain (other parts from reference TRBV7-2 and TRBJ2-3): GAGVSQSPSNKVTEKGKDVELRCDPISGHTALYWYRQSLGQGLEFLIYFQGNSAPDKSGLPSDRFSAERTGGSVSTLTIQRTQQEDSAVYLCASSLALGTGEVTDTQYFGPGTRLTVL.

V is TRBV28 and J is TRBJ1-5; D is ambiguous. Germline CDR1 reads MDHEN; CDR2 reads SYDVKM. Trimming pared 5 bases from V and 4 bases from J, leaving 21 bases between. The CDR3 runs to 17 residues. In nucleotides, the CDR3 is TGTGCCAGCAGTCCAAGGCAGGCCACTTTTTGGAATCAGCCCCAGCATTTT. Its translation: CASSPRQATFWNQPQHF.

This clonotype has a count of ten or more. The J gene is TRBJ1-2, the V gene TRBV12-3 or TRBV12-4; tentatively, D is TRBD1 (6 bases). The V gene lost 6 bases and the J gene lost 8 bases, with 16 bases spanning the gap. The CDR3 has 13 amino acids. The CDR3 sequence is CASSPRGPSGYTF. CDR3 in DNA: TGTGCCAGCAGCCCCAGGGGACCCTCAGGCTACACCTTC.

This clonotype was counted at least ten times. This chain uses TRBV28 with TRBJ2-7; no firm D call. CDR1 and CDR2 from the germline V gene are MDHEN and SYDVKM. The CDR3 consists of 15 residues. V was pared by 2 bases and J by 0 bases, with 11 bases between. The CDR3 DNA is TGTGCCAGCAGTTTAGTTCTTTCCCTCTCCTACGAGCAGTACTTC. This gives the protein CASSLVLSLSYEQYF.

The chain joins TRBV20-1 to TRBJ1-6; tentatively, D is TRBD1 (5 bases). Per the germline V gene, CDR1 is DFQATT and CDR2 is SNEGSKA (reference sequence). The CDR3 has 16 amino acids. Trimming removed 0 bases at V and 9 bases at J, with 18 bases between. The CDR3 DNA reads TGCAGTGCTAGAGACCACCGGGACGGAGACTTTTCACCCCTCCACTTT. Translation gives CSARDHRDGDFSPLHF.

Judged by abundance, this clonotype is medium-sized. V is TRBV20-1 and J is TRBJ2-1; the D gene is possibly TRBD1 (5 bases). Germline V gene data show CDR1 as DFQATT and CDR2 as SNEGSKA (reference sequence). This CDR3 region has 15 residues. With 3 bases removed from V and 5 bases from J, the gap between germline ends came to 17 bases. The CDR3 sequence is CSARDKEMRNNEQFF. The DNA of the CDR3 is TGCAGTGCTAGGGACAAGGAAATGCGAAACAATGAGCAGTTCTTC.

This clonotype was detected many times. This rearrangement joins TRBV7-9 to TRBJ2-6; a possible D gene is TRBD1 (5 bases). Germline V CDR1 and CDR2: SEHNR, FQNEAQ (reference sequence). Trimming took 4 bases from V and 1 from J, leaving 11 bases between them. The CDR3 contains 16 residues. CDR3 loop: CASSSTYRSGANVLTF. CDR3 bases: TGTGCCAGCAGCTCGACCTACAGGTCTGGGGCCAACGTCCTGACTTTC.

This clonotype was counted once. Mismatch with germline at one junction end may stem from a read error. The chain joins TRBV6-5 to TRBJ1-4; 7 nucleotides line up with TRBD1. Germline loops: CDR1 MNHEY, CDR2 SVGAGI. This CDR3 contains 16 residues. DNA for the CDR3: TGTGACAGCAGCCCCGTTGCGGCAGGGGGTGAGGAAAAACTGTTTTTT. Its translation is CDSSPVAAGGEEKLFF.

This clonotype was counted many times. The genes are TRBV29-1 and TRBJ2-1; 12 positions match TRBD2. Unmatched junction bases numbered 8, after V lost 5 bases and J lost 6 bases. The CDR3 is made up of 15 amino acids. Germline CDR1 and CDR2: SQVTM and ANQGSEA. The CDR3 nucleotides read TGCAGCGTTCGTACTAGCGGGAGGTGGGTCAATGAGCAGTTCTTC. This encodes CSVRTSGRWVNEQFF.

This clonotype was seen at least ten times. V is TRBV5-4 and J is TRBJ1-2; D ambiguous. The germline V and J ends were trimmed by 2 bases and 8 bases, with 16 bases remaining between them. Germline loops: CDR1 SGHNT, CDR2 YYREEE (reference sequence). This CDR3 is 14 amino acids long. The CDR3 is CASSFDLGIGGYTF. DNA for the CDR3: TGTGCCAGCAGCTTCGATCTGGGAATAGGCGGCTACACCTTC.

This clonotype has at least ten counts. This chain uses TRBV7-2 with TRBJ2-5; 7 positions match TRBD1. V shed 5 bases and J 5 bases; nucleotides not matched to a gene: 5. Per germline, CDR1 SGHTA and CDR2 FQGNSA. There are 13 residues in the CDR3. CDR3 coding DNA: TGTGCCAGCAGCGAGGGGGCTATCGAGACCCAGTACTTC. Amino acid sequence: CASSEGAIETQYF. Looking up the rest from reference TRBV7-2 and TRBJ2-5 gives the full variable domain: GAGVSQSPSNKVTEKGKDVELRCDPISGHTALYWYRQSLGQGLEFLIYFQGNSAPDKSGLPSDRFSAERTGGSVSTLTIQRTQQEDSAVYLCASSEGAIETQYFGPGTRLLVL.

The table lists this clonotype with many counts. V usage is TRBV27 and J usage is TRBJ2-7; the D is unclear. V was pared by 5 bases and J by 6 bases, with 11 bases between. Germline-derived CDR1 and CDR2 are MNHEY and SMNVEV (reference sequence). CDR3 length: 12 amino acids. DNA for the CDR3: TGTGCCAGCAGTCCCTACAATGGCGAGCAGTACTTC. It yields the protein CASSPYNGEQYF.

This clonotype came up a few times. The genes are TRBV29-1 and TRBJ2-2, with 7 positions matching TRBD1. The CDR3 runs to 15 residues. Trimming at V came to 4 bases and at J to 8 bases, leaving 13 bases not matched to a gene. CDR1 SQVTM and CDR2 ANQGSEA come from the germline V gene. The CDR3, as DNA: TGCAGCGTTGCCACCGGGACAGAATGGGGTGGGGAGCTGTTTTTT. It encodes CSVATGTEWGGELFF.

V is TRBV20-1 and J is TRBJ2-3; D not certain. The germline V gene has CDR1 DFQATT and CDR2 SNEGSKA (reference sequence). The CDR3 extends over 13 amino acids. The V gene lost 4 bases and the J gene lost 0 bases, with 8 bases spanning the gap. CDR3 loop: CSATGLSTDTQYF. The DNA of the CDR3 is TGCAGTGCTACGGGCCTTAGCACAGATACGCAGTATTTT.

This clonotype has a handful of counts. The CDR3 coding sequence is TGCAGCGTTGCGACGAAATGGTGGGAAAAACTGTTTTTT. Translated: CSVATKWWEKLFF. This chain links TRBV29-1 with TRBJ1-4; D call uncertain. V was cut by 4 bases and J by 8 bases, with 14 bases left in between. The CDR3 is 13 amino acids. CDR1 and CDR2 (germline): SQVTM, ANQGSEA.

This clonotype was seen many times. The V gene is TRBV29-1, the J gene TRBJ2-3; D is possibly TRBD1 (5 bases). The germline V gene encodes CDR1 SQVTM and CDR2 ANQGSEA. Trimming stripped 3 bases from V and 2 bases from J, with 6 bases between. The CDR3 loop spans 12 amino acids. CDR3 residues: CSVETDTDTQYF. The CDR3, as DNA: TGCAGCGTTGAGACAGACACAGATACGCAGTATTTT.

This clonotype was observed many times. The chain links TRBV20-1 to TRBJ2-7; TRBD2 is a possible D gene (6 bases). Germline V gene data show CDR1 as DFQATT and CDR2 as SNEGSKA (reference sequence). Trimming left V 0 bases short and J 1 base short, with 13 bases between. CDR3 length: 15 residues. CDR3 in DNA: TGCAGTGCTAGAGAATTCGGTAGCGGATCCTACGAGCAGTACTTC. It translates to CSAREFGSGSYEQYF.

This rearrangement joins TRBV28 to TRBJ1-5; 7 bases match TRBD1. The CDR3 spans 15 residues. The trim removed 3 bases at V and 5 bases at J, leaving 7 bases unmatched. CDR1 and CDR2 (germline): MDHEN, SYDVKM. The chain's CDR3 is CASSFDRDLDQPQHF. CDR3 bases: TGTGCCAGCAGTTTCGACAGGGATTTGGATCAGCCCCAGCATTTT.

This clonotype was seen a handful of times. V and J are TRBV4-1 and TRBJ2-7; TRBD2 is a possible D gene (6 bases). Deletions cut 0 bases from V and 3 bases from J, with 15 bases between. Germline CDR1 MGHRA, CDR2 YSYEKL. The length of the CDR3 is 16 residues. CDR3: CASSQDAGFDLYEQYF. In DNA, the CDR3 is TGCGCCAGCAGCCAAGATGCGGGGTTCGACCTCTACGAGCAGTACTTC.

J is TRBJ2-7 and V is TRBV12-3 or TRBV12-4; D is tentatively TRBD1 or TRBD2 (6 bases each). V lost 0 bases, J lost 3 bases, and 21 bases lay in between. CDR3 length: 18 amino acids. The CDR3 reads CASSLARGRPGRDYEQYF. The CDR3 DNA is TGTGCCAGCAGTTTAGCCAGGGGAAGGCCGGGGCGGGACTACGAGCAGTACTTC.

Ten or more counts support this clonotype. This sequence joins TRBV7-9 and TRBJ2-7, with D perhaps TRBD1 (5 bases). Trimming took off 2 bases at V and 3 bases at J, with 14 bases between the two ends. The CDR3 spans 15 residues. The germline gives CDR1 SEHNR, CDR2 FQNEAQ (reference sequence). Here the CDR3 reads CASSLLSRRVYEQYF. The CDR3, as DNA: TGTGCCAGCAGCTTACTCTCCCGCAGGGTCTACGAGCAGTACTTC.

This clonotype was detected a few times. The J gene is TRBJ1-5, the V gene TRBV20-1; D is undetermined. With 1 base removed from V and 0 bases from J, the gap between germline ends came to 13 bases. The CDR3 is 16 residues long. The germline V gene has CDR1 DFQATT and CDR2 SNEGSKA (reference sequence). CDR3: CSARAPRHYSNQPQHF. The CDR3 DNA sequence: TGCAGTGCTAGAGCCCCGAGACACTATAGCAATCAGCCCCAGCATTTT.

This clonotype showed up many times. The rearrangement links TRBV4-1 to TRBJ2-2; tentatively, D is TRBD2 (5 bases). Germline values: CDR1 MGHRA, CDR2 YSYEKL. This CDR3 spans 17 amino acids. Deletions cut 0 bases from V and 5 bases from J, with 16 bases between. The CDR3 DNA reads TGCGCCAGCAGCCAAGAATCTCGAGCGGCCAGGACCGGGGAGCTGTTTTTT. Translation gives CASSQESRAARTGELFF.